This T cell receptor (beta chain) was recovered during a study of T-cell memory formation after mild COVID-19. The overall study: Across donors, TCR clusters were largely donor specific. Study results and caveats: Clones that got smaller from day 15 to 85 had even CD4/CD8, while clones growing later tipped toward CD4+.

TCRdb passed the 5' RACE reads through MiXCR, listing each CDR3 protein once. This sample has 150,000 to 200,000 distinct CDR3 sequences, with 11% found just once. Germline-derived CDR1 and CDR2 are SGHTA and FQGNSA. The CDR3 consists of 15 residues. J lost 4 bases, V lost 4 bases, and 6 bases had no gene match. About this clonotype itself: No antigen is known for it.

The clonotype comes from a man younger than 35 who had mild COVID-19 (a few samples of this study predate the infection). Cell type and time point are not known. Sequences were obtained from PBMCs or a T cell subset sorted from them (not recorded which). The chain links TRBV7-2 to TRBJ2-2, with 7 bases fitting TRBD2. In nucleotides, the CDR3 is TGTGCCAGCAGCTCCACACCGGGGGGCACCGGGGAGCTGTTTTTT. Its translation is CASSSTPGGTGELFF.